The 29 T cell receptor beta chains given below trace back to one sample, sequenced in a study of cytomegalovirus exposure and HLA in healthy donors. PCR primers comprised 60 Vbeta and 13 Jbeta primers. Sequencing used immunoSEQ multiplex PCR; TCRdb keeps in-frame clones, though not all of them. The data contain approximately 140,000 clones, around 79% of them singletons. Sequencing input: PBMCs. The origin of the receptors is a man between 45 and 60 years old in good health and CMV-seropositive.

There are a few counts of this clone. The chain has TRBV7-9 and TRBJ2-7; D might be TRBD1 (6 bases). This CDR3 is 15 amino acids long. Germline V lookup: CDR1 SEHNR, CDR2 FQNEAQ (reference sequence). Trimming cost V 6 bases and J 4 bases, with 19 bases left between them. In nucleotides, the CDR3 is TGTGCCAGCAGACCTTCCCGACAGGTTGGTTACGAGCAGTACTTC. Protein: CASRPSRQVGYEQYF.

V usage is TRBV19 and J usage is TRBJ1-1; 8 nucleotides align to TRBD1. This CDR3 contains 15 residues. The germline gives CDR1 LNHDA, CDR2 SQIVND (reference sequence). V shed 4 bases, J shed 1 base, and the junction held 5 bases outside the gene matches. The CDR3 reads CASSNRTGRNTEAFF. In nucleotides, the CDR3 is TGTGCCAGTAGTAACAGGACAGGGAGGAACACTGAAGCTTTCTTT.

V and J are TRBV11-1 and TRBJ1-1; TRBD1 matches at 9 bases. CDR3 size: 14 residues. Trimming cost V 5 bases and J 5 bases; bases outside gene matches: 6. Germline lookup yields CDR1 SGHAT and CDR2 FQDESV (reference sequence). CDR3 loop: CASSRGQGRTEAFF. Here the CDR3 DNA reads TGTGCCAGCAGCCGAGGACAGGGGCGGACTGAAGCTTTCTTT.

This chain uses TRBV10-3 with TRBJ2-5, with 9 bases fitting TRBD2. Germline V lookup: CDR1 ENHRY, CDR2 SYGVKD. The trim removed 3 bases at V and 2 bases at J, leaving 7 bases unmatched. This CDR3 has 16 residues. The CDR3 here is CAISDGPSGEQETQYF. Here the CDR3 DNA reads TGTGCCATCAGTGACGGGCCTAGCGGGGAGCAAGAGACCCAGTACTTC.

The chain combines TRBV19 with TRBJ1-2; D is unresolved. V lost 4 bases and J lost 4, with 10 bases in between. Germline CDR1 reads LNHDA; CDR2 reads SQIVND (reference sequence). The CDR3 spans 13 residues. The CDR3 DNA reads TGTGCCAGTAGTACCACCCCGGGCTATGGCTACACCTTC. Translation gives CASSTTPGYGYTF.

CDR3 protein: CASSLPSRDSFYGYTF. The CDR3 DNA follows: TGTGCCAGCAGTTTACCGTCCCGGGACAGTTTCTATGGCTACACCTTC. The rearrangement uses TRBV28 and TRBJ1-2, with 7 nucleotides matching TRBD1. The CDR3 has 16 amino acids. Unmatched junction bases numbered 10, after V lost 2 bases and J lost 4 bases. The germline CDR1 and CDR2 sequences are MDHEN and SYDVKM.

In this sample, this clone turned up once. This rearrangement joins TRBV29-1 to TRBJ1-1; the D is unclear. The CDR3 covers 13 residues. V lost 3 bases and J lost 0, with 8 bases in between. Germline V gives CDR1 SQVTM, CDR2 ANQGSEA. The CDR3 sequence: CSVDRRMNTEAFF. The CDR3 nucleotides read TGCAGCGTTGACAGGCGAATGAACACTGAAGCTTTCTTT.

This chain connects TRBV2 to TRBJ2-2; 9 positions match TRBD1. Trimming at V came to 5 bases and at J to 4 bases, leaving 5 bases not matched to a gene. The germline gives CDR1 SNHLY, CDR2 FYNNEI. The CDR3 runs 15 residues. Here the CDR3 DNA reads TGTGCCAGCAGTTTACCGACAGGGGGCACCGGGGAGCTGTTTTTT. This codes for CASSLPTGGTGELFF.

V and J are TRBV6-5 and TRBJ2-7; possibly TRBD2 for D (6 bases). The CDR3 is 14 residues long. Germline V lookup: CDR1 MNHEY, CDR2 SVGAGI. The germline V and J ends were trimmed by 3 bases and 5 bases, with 14 bases remaining between them. Written as DNA, the CDR3 is TGTGCCAGCAGTTATAAATGGAGGGCCCACGAGCAGTACTTC. Translated: CASSYKWRAHEQYF.

V and J are TRBV14 and TRBJ1-1, with 8 bases that match TRBD1. The CDR3 sequence is 19 residues long. Trimming took 1 base from V and 0 from J; bases not matched to a gene: 13. Germline CDR1 reads SGHDN; CDR2 reads FVKESK. DNA for the CDR3: TGTGCCAGCAGCCAAGTATCAGGCAGGGGGCCGGATATGAACACTGAAGCTTTCTTT. Its protein product is CASSQVSGRGPDMNTEAFF. Based on the CDR3 plus reference TRBV14 and TRBJ1-1, the full variable domain is EAGVTQFPSHSVIEKGQTVTLRCDPISGHDNLYWYRRVMGKEIKFLLHFVKESKQDESGMPNNRFLAERTGGTYSTLKVQPAELEDSGVYFCASSQVSGRGPDMNTEAFFGQGTRLTVV.

V is TRBV28 and J is TRBJ2-5; 8 positions match TRBD1. This CDR3 contains 16 residues. V shed 7 bases, J shed 1 base, and the junction held 11 bases outside the gene matches. Germline assignment: CDR1 MDHEN and CDR2 SYDVKM. This chain's CDR3 is CASKNRDRWRQETQYF. The DNA of the CDR3 is TGTGCCAGCAAGAACCGGGACAGGTGGCGCCAAGAGACCCAGTACTTC.

This clone has only one observation. The genes are TRBV30 and TRBJ2-5, with 10 bases matching TRBD1. The tail of the sequence fits TRBJ2-7 better, so the J call may be wrong. The CDR3 extends over 15 amino acids. CDR1 GTSNPN and CDR2 SVGIG come from the germline V gene (reference sequence). This chain's CDR3 is CAWAETGGKSYEQYF. The DNA for the CDR3 is TGTGCCTGGGCCGAGACAGGGGGCAAATCCTACGAGCAGTACTTC.

The chain uses TRBV29-1 and TRBJ2-7, with 7 bases fitting TRBD1. Per germline, CDR1 SQVTM and CDR2 ANQGSEA. The CDR3 sequence is 14 residues long. V lost 5 bases, J lost 3 bases, and 10 bases stayed unmatched. The CDR3 DNA reads TGCAGCGTTAAAAACCCGGGACAGATCTACGAGCAGTACTTC. This sequence encodes CSVKNPGQIYEQYF.

This rearrangement joins TRBV2 to TRBJ2-5; 7 nucleotides agree with TRBD1. The J call may be mistaken, given a closer DNA end match to TRBJ2-7. The CDR3 runs 13 residues. Germline V CDR1 and CDR2: SNHLY, FYNNEI. The chain's CDR3 is CASIDRVIYEQYF. The CDR3 coding sequence is TGTGCCAGCATAGACAGGGTGATCTACGAGCAGTACTTC.

The chain joins TRBV5-6 to TRBJ1-6; D might be TRBD1 (6 bases). The CDR3 is made up of 15 amino acids. In germline, CDR1 is SGHDT, CDR2 YYEEEE. Trimming removed 2 bases from V and 8 bases from J, with 14 bases in between. The CDR3 loop is CASSFTGNRDSPLHF. The DNA of the CDR3 is TGTGCCAGCAGCTTTACAGGGAATAGGGATTCACCCCTCCACTTT.

V and J are TRBV11-2 and TRBJ2-1, with 8 bases matching TRBD2. Germline V gives CDR1 SGHAT, CDR2 FQNNGV. The J segment lost 6 bases and the V segment lost 3 bases, leaving 13 bases of the junction unmatched. The length of the CDR3 is 17 residues. DNA for the CDR3: TGTGCCAGCAGCTTGCCACCCGGGAGGGCAGGATTCAATGAGCAGTTCTTC. Translated, it gives CASSLPPGRAGFNEQFF.

The chain has TRBV28 and TRBJ1-5; TRBD1 matches 8 bases. In germline, CDR1 is MDHEN, CDR2 SYDVKM. V lost 4 bases to trimming and J lost 1 base; unmatched junction nucleotides: 9. CDR3 size: 17 residues. This CDR3 reads CASSSNRRGPSNQPQHF. CDR3 bases: TGTGCCAGCAGTTCGAACCGCAGGGGGCCGAGCAATCAGCCCCAGCATTTT. The variable domain in full, completed from reference TRBV28 and TRBJ1-5, reads DVKVTQSSRYLVKRTGEKVFLECVQDMDHENMFWYRQDPGLGLRLIYFSYDVKMKEKGDIPEGYSVSREKKERFSLILESASTNQTSMYLCASSSNRRGPSNQPQHFGDGTRLSIL.

The CDR3 coding sequence is TGTGCCAGTAGTATGTCTGGGCTCGCCACTGAAGCTTTCTTT. Amino acid sequence: CASSMSGLATEAFF. J is TRBJ1-1 and V is TRBV19; D uncertain. Germline CDR1 LNHDA, CDR2 SQIVND (reference sequence). CDR3 size: 14 residues. Trimming pared 3 bases from V and 4 bases from J, leaving 12 bases between.

CDR3 amino acids: CASSPDRAFEKLFF. CDR3 DNA sequence: TGTGCCAGCAGTCCGGACAGGGCGTTTGAAAAACTGTTTTTT. V is TRBV28 and J is TRBJ1-4; 8 bases line up with TRBD1. Looked up from germline, CDR1 is MDHEN and CDR2 is SYDVKM. The CDR3 is made up of 14 amino acids. With V trimmed by 5 bases and J by 7 bases, 6 bases remained unmatched.

The count of this clone is one. This chain connects TRBV30 to TRBJ2-5; 9 nucleotides match TRBD1. CDR3 length: 14 amino acids. The V gene end was trimmed by 5 bases and the J gene end by 5 bases; junction bases not matched to a gene: 9. Germline lookup yields CDR1 GTSNPN and CDR2 SVGIG (reference sequence). CDR3 protein: CAWRGTGRSETQYF. The DNA of the CDR3 is TGTGCCTGGCGAGGGACAGGGCGATCGGAGACCCAGTACTTC.

The chain links TRBV5-1 to TRBJ2-2; TRBD2 aligns across 9 bases. The V segment lost 4 bases and the J segment 2 bases; nucleotides outside the gene matches: 6. Germline CDR1 reads SGHRS; CDR2 reads YFSETQ. This CDR3 is 16 amino acids long. CDR3 protein: CASSRLTSGNTGELFF. For the CDR3, the DNA is TGCGCCAGCAGCCGATTGACTAGCGGTAACACCGGGGAGCTGTTTTTT.

The chain combines TRBV28 with TRBJ2-5, with a tentative D call TRBD1 (6 bases). V lost 6 bases, J lost 4 bases, and 15 bases lay in between. The germline CDR1 and CDR2 sequences are MDHEN and SYDVKM. The CDR3 runs to 14 residues. The CDR3 is CASSKQGALETQYF. In DNA form, the CDR3 reads TGTGCCAGCAGCAAACAGGGTGCCCTAGAGACCCAGTACTTC.

The chain combines TRBV6-6 with TRBJ1-6; D is unresolved. The V end lost 0 bases, the J end lost 10 bases, and 10 bases lay between the germline ends. CDR1 MNHNY and CDR2 SVGAGI come from the germline V gene (reference sequence). The CDR3 spans 14 residues. The CDR3 DNA reads TGTGCCAGCAGTTACTCGGGCTCAGGATCACCCCTCCACTTT. This gives the protein CASSYSGSGSPLHF.

This rearrangement joins TRBV27 to TRBJ2-7; 9 bases fit TRBD1. Per the germline V gene, CDR1 is MNHEY and CDR2 is SMNVEV (reference sequence). The junction had 7 bases not matched to a gene; V was cut back by 5 bases and J by 2 bases. This CDR3 comprises 15 residues. CDR3 DNA sequence: TGTGCCAGCAGTACCACAGGGGGCAGCGCCTACGAGCAGTACTTC. This translates into CASSTTGGSAYEQYF.

V usage is TRBV19 and J usage is TRBJ1-5; TRBD1 aligns across 7 bases. Unmatched junction bases numbered 9, after V lost 3 bases and J lost 4 bases. The CDR3 is 16 residues long. CDR1 and CDR2 from the germline V gene are LNHDA and SQIVND (reference sequence). The CDR3 bases are TGTGCCAGTAGTATTAGACAGGGAGTCGGGAATCAGCCCCAGCATTTT. It yields the protein CASSIRQGVGNQPQHF. Filled out from reference TRBV19 and TRBJ1-5, the complete variable domain reads DGGITQSPKYLFRKEGQNVTLSCEQNLNHDAMYWYRQDPGQGLRLIYYSQIVNDFQKGDIAEGYSVSREKKESFPLTVTSAQKNPTAFYLCASSIRQGVGNQPQHFGDGTRLSIL.

The rearrangement joins TRBV28 to TRBJ1-4; D is undetermined. The CDR3 extends over 12 amino acids. Trimming shortened V by 4 bases and J by 6 bases, and 6 bases separated the two germline ends. Germline assignment: CDR1 MDHEN and CDR2 SYDVKM. CDR3 amino acids: CASSSPYEKLFF. CDR3 DNA sequence: TGTGCCAGCAGTTCCCCCTATGAAAAACTGTTTTTT.

The genes are TRBV6-5 and TRBJ2-7; D perhaps matches TRBD1 (6 bases). The germline V gene has CDR1 MNHEY and CDR2 SVGAGI. The CDR3 extends over 12 amino acids. The V end was cut by 6 bases, the J end by 0 bases, with 6 bases between. CDR3: CASRQGSYEQYF. The CDR3 region has the DNA TGTGCCAGCAGACAGGGCTCCTACGAGCAGTACTTC.

The chain is built from TRBV25-1 and TRBJ2-7, with a tentative D call TRBD2 (5 bases). Germline V gives CDR1 MGHDK, CDR2 SYGVNS. This CDR3 is built from 14 residues. The V end was cut by 1 base, the J end by 4 bases, with 11 bases between. This chain's CDR3 is CASSESKGGYEQYF. For the CDR3, the DNA is TGTGCCAGCAGTGAATCTAAGGGCGGGTACGAGCAGTACTTC.

This clone was counted a single time. Other DNA sequences in this sample translate to the same CDR3. The V and J genes are TRBV2 and TRBJ1-1; TRBD1 agrees at 9 bases. From germline, CDR1 is SNHLY and CDR2 FYNNEI. The CDR3 runs 14 residues. J was trimmed by 3 bases and V by 6 bases; bases with no gene match: 5. CDR3 sequence (DNA): TGTGCCAGCAGCTTACAGGGGGCCGACACTGAAGCTTTCTTT. Residues: CASSLQGADTEAFF. Drawing the rest from reference TRBV2 and TRBJ1-1, the complete variable domain is EPEVTQTPSHQVTQMGQEVILRCVPISNHLYFYWYRQILGQKVEFLVSFYNNEISEKSEIFDDQFSVERPDGSNFTLKIRSTKLEDSAMYFCASSLQGADTEAFFGQGTRLTVV.